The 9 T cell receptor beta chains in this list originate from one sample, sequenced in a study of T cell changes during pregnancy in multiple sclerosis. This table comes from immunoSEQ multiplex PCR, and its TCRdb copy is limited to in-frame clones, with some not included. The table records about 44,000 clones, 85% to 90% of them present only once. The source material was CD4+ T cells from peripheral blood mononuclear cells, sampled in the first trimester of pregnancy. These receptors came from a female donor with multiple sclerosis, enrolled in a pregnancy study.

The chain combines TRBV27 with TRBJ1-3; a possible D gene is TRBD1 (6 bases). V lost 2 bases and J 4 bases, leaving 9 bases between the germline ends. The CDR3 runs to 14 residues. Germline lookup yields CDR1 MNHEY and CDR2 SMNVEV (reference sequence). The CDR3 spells CASSLPGQGNTIYF. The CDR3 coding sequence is TGTGCCAGCAGTTTACCCGGACAGGGAAACACCATATATTTT.

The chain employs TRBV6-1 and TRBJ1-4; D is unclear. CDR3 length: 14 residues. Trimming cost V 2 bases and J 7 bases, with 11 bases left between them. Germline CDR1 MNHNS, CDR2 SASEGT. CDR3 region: CASSETFSGEKLFF. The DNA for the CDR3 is TGTGCCAGCAGTGAAACTTTTTCGGGTGAAAAACTGTTTTTT.

CDR3 coding DNA: TGTGCCAGCAGTTCCACAGGGGCCTCCTACGAGCAGTACTTC. This gives the protein CASSSTGASYEQYF. The chain has TRBV6-5 and TRBJ2-7; 7 nucleotides line up with TRBD1. In germline, CDR1 is MNHEY, CDR2 SVGAGI. The CDR3 has 14 amino acids. V lost 4 bases, J lost 0 bases, and 3 bases stayed unmatched.

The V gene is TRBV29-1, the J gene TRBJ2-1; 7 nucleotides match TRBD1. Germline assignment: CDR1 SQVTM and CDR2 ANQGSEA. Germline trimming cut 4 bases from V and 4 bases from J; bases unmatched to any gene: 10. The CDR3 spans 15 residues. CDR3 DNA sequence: TGCAGCGTTGGATCGATGGGGACAGCGTACAATGAGCAGTTCTTC. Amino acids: CSVGSMGTAYNEQFF.

The CDR3 DNA follows: TGTGCCAGCTCACCGGGACTAGCGGGCGAGCAGTACTTC. It yields the protein CASSPGLAGEQYF. The genes are TRBV18 and TRBJ2-7, with TRBD2 matching 12 bases. Trimming took 3 bases from V and 6 from J; bases not matched to a gene: 0. From germline, CDR1 is KGHSH and CDR2 LQKENI. The CDR3 spans 13 residues. Filled out from reference TRBV18 and TRBJ2-7, the complete variable domain reads NAGVMQNPRHLVRRRGQEARLRCSPMKGHSHVYWYRQLPEEGLKFMVYLQKENIIDESGMPKERFSAEFPKEGPSILRIQQVVRGDSAAYFCASSPGLAGEQYFGPGTRLTVT.

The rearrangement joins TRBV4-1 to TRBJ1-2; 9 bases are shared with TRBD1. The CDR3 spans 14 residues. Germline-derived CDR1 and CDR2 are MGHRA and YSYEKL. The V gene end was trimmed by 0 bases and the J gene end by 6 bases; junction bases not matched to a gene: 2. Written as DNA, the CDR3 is TGCGCCAGCAGCCAAGATGGGGACAGGGATGGCTACACCTTC. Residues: CASSQDGDRDGYTF.

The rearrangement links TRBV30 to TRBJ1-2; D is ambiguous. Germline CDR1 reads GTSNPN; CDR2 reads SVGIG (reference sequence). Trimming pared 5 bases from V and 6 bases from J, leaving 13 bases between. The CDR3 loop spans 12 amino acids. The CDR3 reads CAWQVSTHGYTF. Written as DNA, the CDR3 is TGTGCCTGGCAGGTGTCAACCCATGGCTACACCTTC.

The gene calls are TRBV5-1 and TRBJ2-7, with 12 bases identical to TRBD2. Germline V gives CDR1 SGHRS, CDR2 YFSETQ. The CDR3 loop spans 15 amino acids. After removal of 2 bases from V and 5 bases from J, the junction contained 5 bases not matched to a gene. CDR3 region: CASSLRLAGANEQYF. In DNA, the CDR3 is TGCGCCAGCAGCTTACGACTAGCGGGAGCGAACGAGCAGTACTTC.

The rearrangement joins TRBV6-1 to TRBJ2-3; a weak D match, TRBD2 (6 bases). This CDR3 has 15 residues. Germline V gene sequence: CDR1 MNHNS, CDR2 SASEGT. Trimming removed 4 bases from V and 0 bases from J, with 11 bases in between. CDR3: CASSAAGPSTDTQYF. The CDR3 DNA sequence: TGTGCCAGCAGTGCGGCGGGGCCTAGCACAGATACGCAGTATTTT.